This T cell receptor (beta chain) was retrieved from a study of T cell responses to AZD1222 COVID-19 vaccine. Overall study results and limits: Dominant at 160-218 and 743-854, vaccine-associated CD4 TCRs also spanned spike. Clonal diversity may have been underestimated, and the donors were mostly white British, with more females than males. A reported finding is that nearly half of spike-specific TCRs target unmutated variant regions.

Generated by immunoSEQ multiplex PCR, the TCRdb table keeps only in-frame clones and is missing some. The sample carries some 94,000 clones, 90% to 95% recorded once. Germline V CDR1 and CDR2: SGHTA, FQGTGA. The CDR3 is made up of 14 amino acids. Trimming stripped 7 bases from V and 6 bases from J, with 16 bases between. As regards this clone: The antigen is unknown.

The V gene is TRBV7-3, the J gene TRBJ2-1; D is possibly TRBD2 (6 bases). The material was peripheral blood, obtained on day 0 of AZD1222 vaccination. The TCR was taken from an adult in good health. The CDR3 here is CASTFSGRPNEQFF. CDR3 nucleotides: TGTGCCAGCACCTTTAGCGGACGCCCCAATGAGCAGTTCTTC. Complete variable domain (other parts from reference TRBV7-3 and TRBJ2-1): GAGVSQTPSNKVTEKGKYVELRCDPISGHTALYWYRQSLGQGPEFLIYFQGTGAADDSGLPNDRFFAVRPEGSVSTLKIQRTERGDSAVYLCASTFSGRPNEQFFGPGTRLTVL.